Described below is a single TCR beta chain sequence and its context. Specimens obtained from alopecia areata patients comprised lesional scalp punch biopsies and peripheral blood. The CDR3 is 15 residues long. Germline assignment: CDR1 PRHDT and CDR2 FYEKMQ (reference sequence). Trimming stripped 5 bases from V and 4 bases from J, with 12 bases between. Extracted RNA was reverse transcribed, and the resulting cDNA served as sequencing template. TCRdb keeps only in-frame clones here, not all; method: immunoSEQ multiplex PCR. The sample includes some 130,000 clones, approximately 49% of them seen just once. The source of the sample is a study of CD8+ T cells in alopecia areata.

The V gene is TRBV13, the J gene TRBJ2-6; D assignment may be TRBD1 or TRBD2 (5 bases each). This clonotype was sampled from a human donor with alopecia areata. This specimen was CD8+ T cells sorted from blood, taken at week 0. The CDR3 here is CASSRGEPGANVLTF. The CDR3 DNA follows: TGTGCCAGCAGCCGAGGGGAGCCGGGGGCCAACGTCCTGACTTTC.